This T cell receptor beta chain was identified in a study of blood T cell repertoires in COVID-19. Across the study: Samples of COVID-19 (acute and convalescent) were obtained from the United States, Italy and Spain. Sources were T cells, B-cell-depleted T cells, or PBMCs; the material itself was cDNA or gDNA.

With 1 base removed from V and 0 bases from J, the gap between germline ends came to 19 bases. This CDR3 contains 19 residues. The germline V gene has CDR1 LNHDA and CDR2 SQIVND (reference sequence). Source study methods: Estimation of nucleated cell counts relied on the amplification of reference gene primers. Repertoires were generated with immunoSEQ multiplex PCR, while TCRdb's copy carries only in-frame clones and drops some. The DNA gave D and trimming, while V, J and clone size come from that table. The sample includes 270,000 or so clones, 84% of them seen just once. The origin of this receptor is a human donor in a cohort sampled during active COVID-19. The gene calls are TRBV19 and TRBJ1-3; no clear D. Input material: peripheral blood. The CDR3 sequence: CASSIVQKPSPFSGNTIYF. The CDR3 DNA reads as TGTGCCAGTAGTATAGTACAGAAGCCCTCTCCTTTCTCTGGAAACACCATATATTTT. The full variable domain, its missing parts supplied by reference TRBV19 and TRBJ1-3, is DGGITQSPKYLFRKEGQNVTLSCEQNLNHDAMYWYRQDPGQGLRLIYYSQIVNDFQKGDIAEGYSVSREKKESFPLTVTSAQKNPTAFYLCASSIVQKPSPFSGNTIYFGEGSWLTVV.